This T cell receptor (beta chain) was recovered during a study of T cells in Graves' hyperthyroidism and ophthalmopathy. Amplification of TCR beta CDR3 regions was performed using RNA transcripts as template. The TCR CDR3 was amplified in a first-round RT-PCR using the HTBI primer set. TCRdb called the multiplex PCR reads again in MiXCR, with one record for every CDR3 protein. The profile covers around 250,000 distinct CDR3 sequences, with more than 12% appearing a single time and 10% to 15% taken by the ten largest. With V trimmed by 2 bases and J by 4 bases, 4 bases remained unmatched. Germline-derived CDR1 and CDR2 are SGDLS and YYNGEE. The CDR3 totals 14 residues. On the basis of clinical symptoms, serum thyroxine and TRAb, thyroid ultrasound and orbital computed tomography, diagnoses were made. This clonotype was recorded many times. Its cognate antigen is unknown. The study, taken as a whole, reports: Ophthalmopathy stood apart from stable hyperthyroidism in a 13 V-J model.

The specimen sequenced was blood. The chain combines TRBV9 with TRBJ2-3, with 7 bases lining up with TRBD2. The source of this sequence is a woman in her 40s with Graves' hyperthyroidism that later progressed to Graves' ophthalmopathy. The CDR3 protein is CASSVLGGADTQYF. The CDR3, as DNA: TGTGCCAGCAGCGTCTTGGGAGGGGCAGATACGCAGTATTTT.